This entry lists 14 T cell receptor beta chains sequenced from one sample in a study of T cells in Graves' hyperthyroidism and ophthalmopathy. From RNA transcripts, TCR beta CDR3 regions were amplified. Initially, a first-round RT-PCR of the TCR CDR3 employed the HTBI primer set. TCRdb re-derived calls from the multiplex PCR reads in MiXCR, one entry per CDR3 protein. Altogether around 350,000 distinct CDR3 sequences are present, more than 20% being singletons, with the ten largest covering 70% to 75%. Sequencing was done on a sample of blood. Receptors were obtained from a man in his forties or fifties with Graves' hyperthyroidism.

In this sample, this clonotype turned up many times. The gene calls are TRBV27 and TRBJ1-6; D remains unclear. The CDR3 extends over 15 amino acids. V lost 5 bases, J lost 0 bases, and 8 bases lay in between. The germline V gene encodes CDR1 MNHEY and CDR2 SMNVEV (reference sequence). DNA for the CDR3: TGTGCCAGCAGTCCCCGTATCTCCTATAATTCACCCCTCCACTTT. Its protein is CASSPRISYNSPLHF.

This chain uses TRBV7-9 with TRBJ2-3; D is unresolved. Germline loops: CDR1 SEHNR, CDR2 FQNEAQ (reference sequence). V was trimmed by 6 bases and J by 1 base, leaving 14 bases between them. The CDR3 runs 15 residues. CDR3 bases: TGTGCCAGCAGTCACACTTCCCGGGGCACAGATACGCAGTATTTT. Protein product: CASSHTSRGTDTQYF.

This chain joins TRBV24-1 and TRBJ1-2, with 9 nucleotides matching TRBD1. The ends lost 11 bases at V and 11 bases at J; junction bases unmatched: 8. The germline V gene encodes CDR1 KGHDR and CDR2 SFDVKD. The length of the CDR3 is 11 residues. CDR3 in DNA: TGTGCCATCGTGGACAGGGGAAGGTACACCTTC. Amino acids: CAIVDRGRYTF.

This clonotype was detected a few times. The chain joins TRBV20-1 to TRBJ2-1; 10 bases map to TRBD1. The junction had 4 bases not matched to a gene; V was cut back by 1 base and J by 4 bases. Germline V gene sequence: CDR1 DFQATT, CDR2 SNEGSKA (reference sequence). CDR3 length: 15 amino acids. In DNA form, the CDR3 reads TGCAGTGCTAGAGGCTGGGACAGGGGTTACAATGAGCAGTTCTTC. Encoded protein: CSARGWDRGYNEQFF.

The rearrangement links TRBV24-1 to TRBJ1-5; no clear D. CDR1 and CDR2 from the germline V gene are KGHDR and SFDVKD. V was shortened by 7 bases and J by 1 base, with 13 bases between the two germline ends. This CDR3 spans 15 amino acids. The DNA of the CDR3 is TGTGCCACCAGCCTTCAAGAGGAAAGCAATCAGCCCCAGCATTTT. It translates to CATSLQEESNQPQHF.

The table lists this clonotype with many counts. The DNA for the CDR3 is TGTGCCAGCAGGGGGACTAGCGGGTGGGCGCCCGGGGAGCTGTTTTTT. It specifies CASRGTSGWAPGELFF. The V gene is TRBV2, the J gene TRBJ2-2, with 12 bases matching TRBD2. CDR3 length: 16 amino acids. In germline, CDR1 is SNHLY, CDR2 FYNNEI. Trimming at V came to 6 bases and at J to 6 bases, leaving 8 bases not matched to a gene.

The rearrangement links TRBV3-1 to TRBJ2-1; possibly TRBD2 for D (6 bases). V lost 2 bases and J lost 2, with 7 bases in between. The CDR3 sequence is 14 residues long. Germline CDR1 and CDR2: LGHDT and YNNKEL (reference sequence). CDR3 amino acids: CASSQWRAYNEQFF. CDR3 sequence (DNA): TGTGCCAGCAGCCAATGGAGGGCCTACAATGAGCAGTTCTTC.

The sample holds a few counts of this clonotype. This chain links TRBV7-9 with TRBJ2-3, with 11 bases fitting TRBD2. This CDR3 contains 18 residues. J gave up 3 bases and V 5 bases, and 13 bases lay outside the gene matches. Germline loops: CDR1 SEHNR, CDR2 FQNEAQ (reference sequence). CDR3 sequence (DNA): TGTGCCAGCAGCCCCAGATGGGTTACTAGCGGGAGAACAGATACGCAGTATTTT. Protein product: CASSPRWVTSGRTDTQYF.

In regard to this clonotype: A read error may produce the germline difference seen at one junction end. The V and J genes are TRBV2 and TRBJ2-7; maybe TRBD1 (6 bases). There are 14 residues in the CDR3. Germline V gives CDR1 SNHLY, CDR2 FYNNEI. The CDR3 bases are TGTGGCAGCAGAAAACTACAGGGTTCCTACGAGCAGTACTTC. As protein: CGSRKLQGSYEQYF.

This clonotype has a handful of counts. V usage is TRBV18 and J usage is TRBJ2-3, with TRBD1 identical over 8 bases. This CDR3 spans 15 amino acids. The V gene end was trimmed by 2 bases and the J gene end by 1 base; junction bases not matched to a gene: 2. Germline assignment: CDR1 KGHSH and CDR2 LQKENI. Written as DNA, the CDR3 is TGTGCCAGCTCACCAACGGGACAGGGCACAGATACGCAGTATTTT. Translation: CASSPTGQGTDTQYF.

The V gene is TRBV2, the J gene TRBJ2-2, with D perhaps TRBD2 (5 bases). There are 15 residues in the CDR3. Germline CDR1 reads SNHLY; CDR2 reads FYNNEI. Trimming removed 6 bases from V and 5 bases from J, with 16 bases in between. The CDR3 loop is CASRSMEVGTGELFF. CDR3 DNA sequence: TGTGCCAGCAGAAGCATGGAGGTTGGGACCGGGGAGCTGTTTTTT.

The sample holds a few counts of this clonotype. The rearrangement links TRBV15 to TRBJ2-1, with 8 bases aligning to TRBD2. Germline V gives CDR1 LNHNV, CDR2 YYDKDF (reference sequence). The CDR3 has 15 residues. The V segment lost 5 bases and the J segment 3 bases; nucleotides outside the gene matches: 6. CDR3: CATSDRRGGYNEQFF. The CDR3 DNA sequence: TGTGCCACCAGCGATAGACGGGGGGGCTACAATGAGCAGTTCTTC.

The chain carries TRBV7-3 and TRBJ2-3; D may match TRBD1 or TRBD2 (6 bases each). Per germline, CDR1 SGHTA and CDR2 FQGTGA. V lost 3 bases to trimming and J lost 3 bases, with 13 bases between them. This CDR3 has 15 amino acids. The CDR3 DNA follows: TGTGCCAGCAGCTTGGGGGGCATGAGGACAGATACGCAGTATTTT. Encoded protein: CASSLGGMRTDTQYF.

The table lists this clonotype with a few counts. The gene calls are TRBV20-1 and TRBJ2-3; 9 positions match TRBD2. Germline CDR1 DFQATT, CDR2 SNEGSKA (reference sequence). Trimming removed 0 bases from V and 4 bases from J; junction bases left unmatched: 8. The CDR3 is made up of 16 amino acids. This CDR3 is CSARDAREGLADTQYF. CDR3 DNA sequence: TGCAGTGCTAGAGATGCGCGGGAGGGCCTAGCAGATACGCAGTATTTT.